The 28 T cell receptor beta chains below were found in one sample sequenced in a study of T cell responses to AZD1222 COVID-19 vaccine. Some clones are missing from TCRdb's copy, which holds only in-frame ones; the method was immunoSEQ multiplex PCR. The profile shows approximately 94,000 clones, less than 90% of them singletons. Material: peripheral blood, obtained on day 0 of AZD1222 vaccination. The receptor set was obtained from an adult in good health.

This clone was seen a handful of times. CDR3 protein: CASSSFPRQGMNTEAFF. The CDR3 DNA is TGTGCCAGCAGCTCATTTCCCCGTCAGGGCATGAACACTGAAGCTTTCTTT. The chain employs TRBV7-2 and TRBJ1-1; a weak D match, TRBD1 (5 bases). The CDR3 extends over 17 amino acids. The germline V gene encodes CDR1 SGHTA and CDR2 FQGNSA. V dropped 4 bases and J dropped 0 bases, with 18 bases sitting between them.

The chain joins TRBV4-1 to TRBJ1-2; 7 bases match TRBD1. Germline V CDR1 and CDR2: MGHRA, YSYEKL. V trimming: 3 bases; J trimming: 7 bases; junction bases outside the gene matches: 8. The CDR3 totals 14 residues. The CDR3 loop reads CASSHHTGVVGYTF. The CDR3 coding sequence is TGCGCCAGCAGCCATCACACAGGGGTTGTTGGCTACACCTTC.

The chain is built from TRBV9 and TRBJ1-1; D may be TRBD1 (6 bases). The V gene's germline CDR1 is SGDLS and CDR2 YYNGEE. There are 16 residues in the CDR3. V dropped 4 bases and J dropped 1 base, with 17 bases sitting between them. CDR3: CASSPTPLTGNTEAFF. In DNA form, the CDR3 reads TGTGCCAGCAGCCCAACCCCGTTGACAGGGAACACTGAAGCTTTCTTT.

The chain carries TRBV27 and TRBJ1-1; D perhaps matches TRBD1 (5 bases). Trimming removed 10 bases at V and 5 bases at J, with 17 bases between. CDR3 length: 13 amino acids. CDR1 and CDR2 (germline): MNHEY, SMNVEV (reference sequence). CDR3 region: CATFPRDGTEAFF. The CDR3 region has the DNA TGTGCCACTTTTCCAAGGGACGGAACTGAAGCTTTCTTT.

The chain joins TRBV27 to TRBJ1-3; 7 bases line up with TRBD1. This CDR3 region has 16 residues. CDR1 MNHEY and CDR2 SMNVEV come from the germline V gene (reference sequence). Trimming took 4 bases from V and 0 from J; bases not matched to a gene: 6. Here the CDR3 reads CASSSGQASSGNTIYF. CDR3 sequence (DNA): TGTGCCAGCAGTTCCGGACAGGCGAGCTCTGGAAACACCATATATTTT.

This sequence joins TRBV5-1 and TRBJ1-3, with unresolved D. Trimming removed 4 bases at V and 0 bases at J, with 5 bases between. Germline loops: CDR1 SGHRS, CDR2 YFSETQ. The CDR3 length is 13 residues. In DNA form, the CDR3 reads TGCGCCAGCAGCGCGCGCTCTGGAAACACCATATATTTT. Translating gives CASSARSGNTIYF.

The V call is TRBV4-1, the J call TRBJ2-7; 7 bases line up with TRBD1. The CDR3 has 15 amino acids. V was pared by 3 bases and J by 4 bases, with 9 bases of the junction left unmatched. CDR1 and CDR2 (germline): MGHRA, YSYEKL. The DNA for the CDR3 is TGCGCCAGCAGCCAGCCGGGACAGCGCCGATACGAGCAGTACTTC. Its translation is CASSQPGQRRYEQYF.

The CDR3 DNA sequence: TGTGCCACCAGCAGATTAGGGACTGCAAACACTGAAGCTTTCTTT. Its translation is CATSRLGTANTEAFF. V gene TRBV15 combines with J gene TRBJ1-1, with a weak D call TRBD1 (5 bases). Trimming removed 2 bases at V and 2 bases at J, with 12 bases between. Per germline, CDR1 LNHNV and CDR2 YYDKDF (reference sequence). This CDR3 spans 15 amino acids.

DNA of the CDR3: TGTGCCATCAGGGGTGAGGGGTTCACTGAAGCTTTCTTT. Protein sequence: CAIRGEGFTEAFF. J is TRBJ1-1 and V is TRBV10-3, with D tentatively TRBD1 (5 bases). Germline CDR1 reads ENHRY; CDR2 reads SYGVKD. The CDR3 sequence is 13 residues long. V lost 6 bases, J lost 4 bases, and 12 bases lay in between.

This rearrangement joins TRBV11-3 to TRBJ1-1; 8 bases fit TRBD1. The CDR3 is 14 amino acids. From germline, CDR1 is SGHNT and CDR2 YENEEA. Losses at the gene ends were 5 bases for V and 4 bases for J; bases not matched to a gene: 6. CDR3 nucleotides: TGTGCCAGCAGCACCCAGGGGGCGAGCACTGAAGCTTTCTTT. Translating it yields CASSTQGASTEAFF.

This rearrangement joins TRBV6-5 to TRBJ1-5; 7 bases match TRBD1. The germline CDR1 and CDR2 sequences are MNHEY and SVGAGI. Unmatched junction bases numbered 10, after V lost 5 bases and J lost 6 bases. This CDR3 has 15 residues. The CDR3 loop is CASSRRQGRTQPQHF. DNA of the CDR3: TGTGCCAGCAGTCGGAGACAGGGAAGGACTCAGCCCCAGCATTTT.

This clone was counted between two and nine times. The J gene is TRBJ2-1, the V gene TRBV27; D remains ambiguous. CDR1 is MNHEY and CDR2 is SMNVEV in the germline V gene (reference sequence). V lost 1 base, J lost 11 bases, and 6 bases lay in between. The CDR3 is made up of 11 amino acids. The CDR3 DNA follows: TGTGCCAGCAGTTTATGGAATCAGCAGTTCTTC. Protein: CASSLWNQQFF.

This chain connects TRBV10-2 to TRBJ2-2, with a tentative D call TRBD1 (5 bases). Germline V CDR1 and CDR2: WSHSY, SAAADI. V was pared by 2 bases and J by 3 bases, with 10 bases between. The CDR3 is made up of 15 amino acids. CDR3 protein: CASSEGRVHTGELFF. CDR3 nucleotides: TGCGCCAGCAGTGAGGGCAGGGTGCACACCGGGGAGCTGTTTTTT.

This chain connects TRBV4-1 to TRBJ2-7; 10 nucleotides agree with TRBD2. The CDR3 spans 15 residues. Germline V CDR1 and CDR2: MGHRA, YSYEKL. Trimming at V came to 5 bases and at J to 0 bases, leaving 4 bases not matched to a gene. CDR3 protein: CASSRTSGISYEQYF. The CDR3 DNA reads TGCGCCAGCAGCAGGACTAGCGGCATCTCCTACGAGCAGTACTTC.

The chain carries TRBV27 and TRBJ2-5, with TRBD1 identical over 7 bases. Germline loops: CDR1 MNHEY, CDR2 SMNVEV (reference sequence). This CDR3 spans 13 amino acids. V gave up 8 bases and J gave up 2 bases; unmatched junction bases: 5. CDR3 sequence reads: CASRDRVQETQYF. As DNA, the CDR3 is TGTGCCAGCCGCGACAGGGTTCAAGAGACCCAGTACTTC.

The rearrangement links TRBV11-2 to TRBJ1-3, with D maybe TRBD1 (5 bases). Germline V lookup: CDR1 SGHAT, CDR2 FQNNGV. The CDR3 is 14 amino acids. V was clipped by 5 bases and J by 1 base, with 9 bases between them. The CDR3 protein is CASSGARSGNTIYF. DNA of the CDR3: TGTGCCAGCAGCGGGGCCCGGTCTGGAAACACCATATATTTT.

The chain recombines TRBV7-8 with TRBJ2-1, with 8 bases matching TRBD2. Germline CDR1 is SGHVS and CDR2 is FQNEAQ. V dropped 1 base and J dropped 5; count of bases not matched to a gene: 7. This CDR3 is built from 16 residues. The CDR3 protein is CASSLGGGRSNNEQFF. The CDR3 DNA sequence: TGTGCCAGCAGCTTAGGGGGCGGGAGGAGTAACAATGAGCAGTTCTTC.

The gene calls are TRBV24-1 and TRBJ1-2; maybe TRBD1 (6 bases). Germline V CDR1 and CDR2: KGHDR, SFDVKD. The CDR3 extends over 13 amino acids. Trimming took off 3 bases at V and 8 bases at J, with 12 bases between the two ends. CDR3 loop: CATSDPQGFGYTF. The CDR3 DNA sequence: TGTGCCACCAGTGATCCCCAGGGGTTCGGCTACACCTTC.

The CDR3, as DNA: TGTGCCAGCAAACCGGGACTAGGGGTTTCCTACGAGCAGTACTTC. It is translated as CASKPGLGVSYEQYF. The chain joins TRBV19 to TRBJ2-7; TRBD2 aligns across 8 bases. From germline, CDR1 is LNHDA and CDR2 SQIVND (reference sequence). V gave up 9 bases and J gave up 1 base; unmatched junction bases: 11. This CDR3 is built from 15 residues.

The V call is TRBV2, the J call TRBJ1-4; 10 nucleotides align to TRBD1. The CDR3 totals 14 residues. After removal of 5 bases from V and 5 bases from J, the junction contained 2 bases not matched to a gene. Germline V gene data show CDR1 as SNHLY and CDR2 as FYNNEI. The CDR3 nucleotides read TGTGCCAGCAGTACGGGACAGGGGAATGAAAAACTGTTTTTT. Protein: CASSTGQGNEKLFF.

The chain combines TRBV6-2 or TRBV6-3 with TRBJ2-5, with 13 bases that match TRBD2. Germline CDR1 and CDR2: MNHEY and SVGEGT. V dropped 5 bases and J dropped 3; count of bases not matched to a gene: 3. This CDR3 is built from 15 residues. Here the CDR3 DNA reads TGTGCCAGCAGTAAAGGACTAGCGGGAGAAGAGACCCAGTACTTC. Its protein product is CASSKGLAGEETQYF.

This chain links TRBV7-9 with TRBJ1-2; 8 nucleotides align to TRBD1. CDR1 is SEHNR, CDR2 FQNEAQ, per germline (reference sequence). CDR3 length: 13 amino acids. V lost 5 bases to trimming and J lost 5 bases; unmatched junction nucleotides: 4. As DNA, the CDR3 is TGTGCCAGCAGCGGACAGGGACCTTATGGCTACACCTTC. Amino acids: CASSGQGPYGYTF.

The chain recombines TRBV19 with TRBJ1-2, with D perhaps TRBD1 (6 bases). Germline V gives CDR1 LNHDA, CDR2 SQIVND (reference sequence). CDR3 length: 15 amino acids. The V end was cut by 6 bases, the J end by 2 bases, with 16 bases between. The CDR3 sequence is CASRTRTVSNYGYTF. The CDR3 DNA sequence: TGTGCCAGTAGGACAAGGACAGTATCCAACTATGGCTACACCTTC.

The J gene is TRBJ2-3, the V gene TRBV9; no clear D. V lost 3 bases and J lost 6, with 11 bases in between. The CDR3 loop spans 13 amino acids. Germline assignment: CDR1 SGDLS and CDR2 YYNGEE. The CDR3 region is CASSGGNPDTQYF. DNA of the CDR3: TGTGCCAGCAGCGGTGGGAATCCGGATACGCAGTATTTT.

CDR3 protein: CASSLAWINYGYTF. DNA for the CDR3: TGTGCCAGCAGCTTAGCCTGGATAAACTATGGCTACACCTTC. The chain is built from TRBV11-2 and TRBJ1-2; D call uncertain. V was shortened by 1 base and J by 2 bases, with 8 bases between the two germline ends. The CDR3 runs to 14 residues. The germline gives CDR1 SGHAT, CDR2 FQNNGV.

The rearrangement links TRBV4-2 to TRBJ1-4; 7 bases are a match to TRBD1. Per germline, CDR1 LGHNA and CDR2 YNFKEQ. Losses at the gene ends were 2 bases for V and 4 bases for J; bases not matched to a gene: 4. This CDR3 comprises 15 residues. The CDR3 loop reads CASSQRGQSNEKLFF. The CDR3 coding sequence is TGTGCCAGCAGCCAAAGGGGGCAGAGTAATGAAAAACTGTTTTTT.

The chain has TRBV28 and TRBJ1-5; D gene unclear. CDR1 and CDR2 (germline): MDHEN, SYDVKM. Deletions cut 5 bases from V and 3 bases from J, with 17 bases between. The CDR3 has 16 amino acids. The CDR3 DNA follows: TGTGCCAGCAGTCCCCCGGCGTCTACAAACAATCAGCCCCAGCATTTT. This encodes CASSPPASTNNQPQHF.

The rearrangement joins TRBV5-5 to TRBJ2-4, with D uncertain. V lost 3 bases, J lost 8 bases, and 12 bases lay in between. CDR3 length: 13 residues. The germline V gene has CDR1 SGHKS and CDR2 YYEKEE (reference sequence). CDR3 nucleotides: TGTGCCAGCAGCTGGAACTCGGGCGACATTCAGTACTTC. It translates to CASSWNSGDIQYF.